This record concerns one T cell receptor beta chain sequence. Its antigen remains unknown. The read stops 3 residues short of the end of the CDR3; the missing end is completed from the germline J gene. The assay was immunoSEQ multiplex PCR, and TCRdb's table has in-frame clones only and misses some. This record lists some 17,000 clones, none seen once only, and the top ten clones contain about 15%. This sample is part of a study of T cell clonality in common variable immunodeficiency. Trimming shortened V by 7 bases and J by 3 bases, and 12 bases separated the two germline ends. Germline loops: CDR1 LNHDA, CDR2 SQIVND (reference sequence). This CDR3 has 13 residues. Broader study findings: Common variable immunodeficiency TCR beta sequences reportedly had fewer deletions and N-nucleotide insertions. Compared with healthy controls, CVID subjects showed increased TCRbeta clonality, mostly in about a third.

This TCR was sampled from a human donor with common variable immunodeficiency. The genes are TRBV19 and TRBJ1-2, with D possibly TRBD1 on 6 matching bases. The sequenced sample was peripheral blood mononuclear cells. The DNA read from the CDR3 is TGTGCCAGTACCTTGGACAGTTACTATGGC. Translation: CASTLDSYYG. The full CDR3 sequence reads CASTLDSYYGYTF.